These 7 T cell receptor beta chains were all obtained from the same sample, sequenced in a study of CD8 T cells in ankylosing spondylitis. Each CDR3 protein gets one entry after TCRdb re-called the 5' RACE reads with MiXCR. Of hundreds of thousands of distinct CDR3 sequences in the sample, around 32% are singletons; the top ten hold around 4.5%. The sample was blood, either unsorted or a sorted T cell fraction (not recorded which). The receptor source for this set is a male donor with ankylosing spondylitis or in good health (not recorded which).

This clonotype was observed a handful of times. This chain links TRBV7-2 with TRBJ2-1; TRBD2 is a possible D gene (6 bases). The V gene lost 1 base and the J gene lost 9 bases, with 7 bases spanning the gap. The CDR3 is made up of 12 amino acids. Germline V gene sequence: CDR1 SGHTA, CDR2 FQGNSA. CDR3 coding DNA: TGTGCCAGCAGCTTAGAAGCGGGTGAGCAGTTCTTC. This codes for CASSLEAGEQFF.

The V and J genes are TRBV20-1 and TRBJ2-1, with D perhaps matching TRBD1 (6 bases). This CDR3 has 16 amino acids. In germline, CDR1 is DFQATT, CDR2 SNEGSKA (reference sequence). The ends were cut back, 2 bases at V and 3 bases at J, with 17 bases in the middle. CDR3 protein: CSARPPTGSGYNEQFF. The DNA for the CDR3 is TGCAGTGCTAGACCGCCAACAGGGTCGGGCTACAATGAGCAGTTCTTC.

This clonotype was recorded a few times. This chain uses TRBV4-1 with TRBJ1-5; D gene ambiguous. This CDR3 is built from 15 residues. Germline loops: CDR1 MGHRA, CDR2 YSYEKL. V lost 6 bases, J lost 7 bases, and 19 bases lay in between. CDR3 bases: TGCGCCAGCAGATACCGGGAGACCGTGGGCCAGCCCCAGCATTTT. Translation: CASRYRETVGQPQHF.

The V gene is TRBV12-3 or TRBV12-4, the J gene TRBJ1-1; possible D gene TRBD1, 5 bases. Trimming took 6 bases from V and 1 from J, leaving 15 bases between them. This CDR3 contains 15 residues. This CDR3 is CASSLGQGRNTEAFF. The CDR3 DNA is TGTGCCAGCAGCCTAGGGCAGGGACGGAACACTGAAGCTTTCTTT.

The table lists this clonotype with a few counts. In DNA form, the CDR3 reads TGTGCCAGCAGTGACGACAGTGGGGAGACCCAGTACTTC. It codes for CASSDDSGETQYF. The chain couples TRBV6-1 to TRBJ2-5; a possible D gene is TRBD1 (5 bases). CDR1 MNHNS and CDR2 SASEGT come from the germline V gene. V was shortened by 3 bases and J by 5 bases, with 10 bases between the two germline ends. This CDR3 comprises 13 residues.

The chain combines TRBV5-1 with TRBJ2-3, with 8 nucleotides matching TRBD2. The J segment lost 0 bases and the V segment lost 4 bases, leaving 4 bases of the junction unmatched. CDR3 length: 15 amino acids. Looked up from germline, CDR1 is SGHRS and CDR2 is YFSETQ. CDR3 coding DNA: TGCGCCAGCAGCCGGCCGGGGGGGAGCACAGATACGCAGTATTTT. Its protein is CASSRPGGSTDTQYF. The whole variable domain, remainder taken from reference TRBV5-1 and TRBJ2-3, is KAGVTQTPRYLIKTRGQQVTLSCSPISGHRSVSWYQQTPGQGLQFLFEYFSETQRNKGNFPGRFSGRQFSNSRSEMNVSTLELGDSALYLCASSRPGGSTDTQYFGPGTRLTVL.

This clonotype was recorded a few times. The chain joins TRBV27 to TRBJ2-5; D gene uncertain. Per germline, CDR1 MNHEY and CDR2 SMNVEV (reference sequence). This CDR3 is built from 15 residues. Deletions cut 8 bases from V and 0 bases from J, with 16 bases between. Here the CDR3 reads CASRTLNGNQETQYF. The CDR3 DNA follows: TGTGCCAGCCGCACCCTTAACGGAAACCAAGAGACCCAGTACTTC.